The clone carrying this TCR beta chain was found many times. The antigen is undetermined. This specimen belongs to a study of T cells after yellow fever vaccination. Study overall: Fractions containing few cells were prepared with SMART-Seq v4 Ultra Low Input.

This CDR3 has 15 amino acids. The ends were cut back, 3 bases at V and 4 bases at J, with 13 bases in the middle. Study results and caveats: Weaker, the secondary response had a peak occurring faster, on day 5 versus 15. It was a small share of clonotypes that appeared in both CD4 and CD8 compartments. In post-booster samples, most primary-vaccination clones reappeared (under 98% CD4, 70% to 90% CD8).

Via MiXCR, TCRdb re-called the 5' RACE reads, giving one row per CDR3 protein. The sample lists approximately 330,000 distinct CDR3 sequences; 4.1% were seen once. The sample was PBMCs, taken 5 days after the yellow fever booster vaccination. This clonotype originated in a man aged 18-30 years who received the YFV17D yellow fever vaccine. This chain joins TRBV12-3 or TRBV12-4 and TRBJ1-3; D ambiguous. The CDR3 loop is CASSLIPGSGNTIYF. The CDR3 DNA reads as TGTGCCAGCAGTTTGATTCCGGGCTCCGGAAACACCATATATTTT.